This TCR beta chain is drawn from a study of T-cell memory formation after mild COVID-19. This clonotype appeared a few times. TCRdb fed the 5' RACE reads into MiXCR, producing one record per CDR3 protein. The sample lists about 310,000 distinct CDR3 sequences, approximately 19% occurring once. This CDR3 region has 15 residues. Trimming at V came to 2 bases and at J to 11 bases, leaving 11 bases not matched to a gene. Germline V gives CDR1 SEHNR, CDR2 FQNEAQ (reference sequence). V gene TRBV7-9 combines with J gene TRBJ2-1; 8 bases line up with TRBD1. The source of this sequence is a man aged 18 to 29 who had mild COVID-19 (a few samples of this study predate the infection). Cell type and time point are not known. Sequenced input: PBMCs or a T cell subset sorted from them (not recorded which). CDR3 amino acids: CASSLYPGQGGKQFF. The CDR3 DNA follows: TGTGCCAGCAGCTTATACCCCGGACAGGGCGGGAAGCAGTTCTTC.